Detailed here is one T cell receptor (beta chain). This sample is part of a study of blood T cell repertoires in COVID-19. On the study more broadly: The analysed material was cDNA or gDNA that came from T cells, B-cell-depleted T cells, or PBMCs.

Authors' analysis steps: Amplification of reference gene primers was used by the study to estimate nucleated cell counts. The table came from immunoSEQ multiplex PCR; TCRdb's copy has only in-frame clones and leaves some out. The V and J calls and the clone size are those of that table, but D and trimming were determined from the DNA. The profile covers nearly 300,000 clones, with about nine tenths appearing a single time and approximately 6.6% taken by the ten largest. J gave up 10 bases and V 6 bases, and 12 bases lay outside the gene matches. Germline-derived CDR1 and CDR2 are LNHDA and SQIVND (reference sequence). This CDR3 region has 15 residues.

Sequencing was carried out using peripheral blood. This chain links TRBV19 with TRBJ1-1; 12 nucleotides match TRBD1. The sequence was obtained from a woman aged 30 to 39 who had recovered from COVID-19. The CDR3 protein is CASRTWGGQGASAFF. DNA for the CDR3: TGTGCCAGTAGGACATGGGGGGGACAGGGGGCATCAGCTTTCTTT.